The 20 T cell receptor beta chains presented below share a single source sample, sequenced in a study of vaccination effects on CD4 cells after COVID-19 (dated by TCRdb to the early 2020s). In the ViraFEST assay, PBMC were stimulated with viral peptide pools, and TCR sequencing was then used to find antigen-specific CD4+ T cell clonotypes based on their expansion. After 10 to 11 days of culture, CD4+ T cells were isolated with the EasySep CD4+ T cell isolation kit. Convalescent patients had PCR-confirmed SARS-CoV-2 infection between March and December 2020, before Alpha, Beta and Delta variants emerged in the United States. Antigen specificity for these receptors is unknown. The library was made by the immunoSEQ multiplex PCR assay. The immuneACCESS repertoire file appears here via TCRdb, limited to in-frame rearrangements. These files lack a portion of the clones; in checked studies, under half of the deficit traces to unresolved V genes, and the cause of the others is not known. In all, the sample holds approximately 31,000 clones, and under 80% of those were seen once. The top ten hold 25% to 30% of the sample.

The sequencing used CD4+ T cells from PBMCs cultured with a peptide pool, collected before COVID-19 vaccination. These receptors were taken from a human donor who had a prior SARS-CoV-2 infection.

The V and J genes are TRBV9 and TRBJ2-3; D not certain. Trimming left V 1 base short and J 0 bases short, with 12 bases between. CDR3 length: 16 residues. In germline, CDR1 is SGDLS, CDR2 YYNGEE. CDR3 region: CASSVRPASSTDTQYF. Here the CDR3 DNA reads TGTGCCAGCAGCGTACGACCAGCCTCTAGCACAGATACGCAGTATTTT.

This rearrangement joins TRBV7-3 to TRBJ2-1, with 10 bases matching TRBD2. Trimming took 5 bases from V and 7 from J; bases not matched to a gene: 11. CDR3 length equals 16 residues. Germline-derived CDR1 and CDR2 are SGHTA and FQGTGA. CDR3 bases: TGTGCCAGCAGCCCGGATAGCGGGAGGAGAAGTAATGAGCAGTTCTTC. The encoded protein is CASSPDSGRRSNEQFF.

The chain is built from TRBV28 and TRBJ2-7; 15 bases are shared with TRBD2. Trimming cost V 6 bases and J 10 bases; bases outside gene matches: 10. Per germline, CDR1 MDHEN and CDR2 SYDVKM. The CDR3 spans 15 residues. In DNA, the CDR3 is TGTGCCAGCAGCCCTCTGGGACTAGCGGGAGGCAGACAGTACTTC. This translates into CASSPLGLAGGRQYF. The full variable domain, rest sourced from reference TRBV28 and TRBJ2-7, is DVKVTQSSRYLVKRTGEKVFLECVQDMDHENMFWYRQDPGLGLRLIYFSYDVKMKEKGDIPEGYSVSREKKERFSLILESASTNQTSMYLCASSPLGLAGGRQYFGPGTRLTVT.

This clone was counted between two and nine times. V is TRBV4-3 and J is TRBJ2-7; D ambiguous. Germline lookup yields CDR1 LGHNA and CDR2 YSLEER. The CDR3 consists of 17 residues. V gave up 0 bases and J gave up 2 bases, with 17 bases separating them. CDR3 sequence (DNA): TGCGCCAGCAGCCAAGATTTCAAGTGGACCGCTCCCTACGAGCAGTACTTC. Its translation is CASSQDFKWTAPYEQYF.

V usage is TRBV27 and J usage is TRBJ1-1; D remains ambiguous. The CDR3 length is 13 residues. Germline CDR1 MNHEY, CDR2 SMNVEV (reference sequence). V was trimmed by 8 bases and J by 1 base, leaving 11 bases between them. The CDR3 DNA sequence: TGTGCCAGCCAGAAAACATGGAACACTGAAGCTTTCTTT. Residues: CASQKTWNTEAFF.

This clone was seen only a few times. This sequence joins TRBV14 and TRBJ2-3; D is undetermined. Germline CDR1 is SGHDN and CDR2 is FVKESK. The V end was cut by 1 base, the J end by 6 bases, with 14 bases between. This CDR3 region has 15 residues. In nucleotides, the CDR3 is TGTGCCAGCAGCCAAGGTCTGACTCGCGTGGATACGCAGTATTTT. Encoded protein: CASSQGLTRVDTQYF.

The chain is built from TRBV9 and TRBJ1-6; a possible D gene is TRBD1 (6 bases). The CDR3 runs 15 residues. Germline V gene sequence: CDR1 SGDLS, CDR2 YYNGEE. Trimming left V 3 bases short and J 2 bases short, with 9 bases between. CDR3 protein: CASSAGGPYNSPLHF. Here the CDR3 DNA reads TGTGCCAGCAGCGCCGGGGGGCCCTATAATTCACCCCTCCACTTT.

This sequence joins TRBV6-5 and TRBJ2-7; D gene uncertain. Germline lookup yields CDR1 MNHEY and CDR2 SVGAGI. V lost 5 bases and J 0 bases, leaving 11 bases between the germline ends. This CDR3 has 14 amino acids. The CDR3 sequence is CASSRTVRSYEQYF. Written as DNA, the CDR3 is TGTGCCAGCAGTCGGACGGTGCGCTCCTACGAGCAGTACTTC.

The chain links TRBV9 to TRBJ2-7; 12 bases line up with TRBD2. This CDR3 contains 16 residues. The ends lost 0 bases at V and 4 bases at J; junction bases unmatched: 5. Germline CDR1 and CDR2: SGDLS and YYNGEE. CDR3 DNA sequence: TGTGCCAGCAGCGTAGGCATGACTAGCGGGAGTTACGAGCAGTACTTC. It encodes CASSVGMTSGSYEQYF. Full variable domain (missing parts from reference TRBV9 and TRBJ2-7): DSGVTQTPKHLITATGQRVTLRCSPRSGDLSVYWYQQSLDQGLQFLIQYYNGEERAKGNILERFSAQQFPDLHSELNLSSLELGDSALYFCASSVGMTSGSYEQYFGPGTRLTVT.

This clone has only a few counts. The chain carries TRBV7-9 and TRBJ1-6, with D unclear. Looked up from germline, CDR1 is SEHNR and CDR2 is FQNEAQ (reference sequence). There are 14 residues in the CDR3. Trimming stripped 1 base from V and 6 bases from J, with 7 bases between. This CDR3 is CASSLGGFNSPLHF. As DNA, the CDR3 is TGTGCCAGCAGCTTAGGCGGTTTTAATTCACCCCTCCACTTT.

The chain is built from TRBV24-1 and TRBJ2-5; TRBD2 aligns across 8 bases. Per the germline V gene, CDR1 is KGHDR and CDR2 is SFDVKD. Unmatched junction bases numbered 10, after V lost 4 bases and J lost 4 bases. The CDR3 has 16 amino acids. CDR3 nucleotide sequence: TGTGCCACCAGTGACCCGGTGGCTAGCGGGCGAGAGACCCAGTACTTC. It is translated as CATSDPVASGRETQYF.

Written as DNA, the CDR3 is TGTGCCAGCAGTTTGTGGACGGGCTACTCACGGGGGGATGGCTACACCTTC. It codes for CASSLWTGYSRGDGYTF. The J gene is TRBJ1-2, the V gene TRBV28; tentatively, D is TRBD1 (5 bases). Trimming removed 3 bases at V and 6 bases at J, with 23 bases between. The CDR3 extends over 17 amino acids. The germline V gene has CDR1 MDHEN and CDR2 SYDVKM.

The genes are TRBV7-3 and TRBJ2-1; 11 positions agree with TRBD2. From germline, CDR1 is SGHTA and CDR2 FQGTGA. This CDR3 is 15 amino acids long. With 5 bases clipped from V and 15 bases from J, the junction kept 15 bases outside the gene matches. CDR3 DNA: TGTGCCAGCAGCCCTAATAGCGGGAGGGGGTCGTATCGGTTCTTC. It specifies CASSPNSGRGSYRFF.

V and J are TRBV3-1 (or the pseudogene TRBV3-2) and TRBJ2-7; TRBD1 matches at 7 bases. CDR3 length: 13 residues. The V gene end was trimmed by 9 bases and the J gene end by 2 bases; junction bases not matched to a gene: 7. Per the germline V gene, CDR1 is LGHDT and CDR2 is YNNKEL (reference sequence). The CDR3 DNA reads TGTGCCAGTGGACCGACAGGGACCTACGAGCAGTACTTC. It translates to CASGPTGTYEQYF.

The chain has TRBV20-1 and TRBJ2-1; D remains unclear. The CDR3 is made up of 13 amino acids. The germline V and J ends were trimmed by 3 bases and 4 bases, with 10 bases remaining between them. Germline values: CDR1 DFQATT, CDR2 SNEGSKA (reference sequence). CDR3 DNA sequence: TGCAGTGCTAGTGTAGGCAGGTACAATGAGCAGTTCTTC. Its translation is CSASVGRYNEQFF.

This chain joins TRBV9 and TRBJ2-1; 8 bases match TRBD2. V was clipped by 0 bases and J by 9 bases; unmatched bases: 8. Germline loops: CDR1 SGDLS, CDR2 YYNGEE. The CDR3 runs to 15 residues. CDR3 residues: CASSVGATSAGEQFF. The CDR3 DNA sequence: TGTGCCAGCAGCGTAGGGGCGACTAGCGCAGGTGAGCAGTTCTTC.

This clone was found a few times. The V and J genes are TRBV27 and TRBJ2-7; D may correspond to TRBD1 or TRBD2 (6 bases each). In germline, CDR1 is MNHEY, CDR2 SMNVEV (reference sequence). The CDR3 loop spans 11 amino acids. CDR3: CEGGSSYEQYF. DNA for the CDR3: TGTGAGGGGGGAAGCTCCTACGAGCAGTACTTC.

This clone has just one count. The chain joins TRBV4-1 to TRBJ2-3; D possibly corresponds to TRBD2 (6 bases). This CDR3 is built from 15 residues. Trimming left V 1 base short and J 1 base short, with 9 bases between. CDR1 and CDR2 from the germline V gene are MGHRA and YSYEKL. The CDR3 nucleotides read TGCGCCAGCAGCCAAGGGCGGGGAGGCACAGATACGCAGTATTTT. This encodes CASSQGRGGTDTQYF.

This clone was seen once. The chain has TRBV7-9 and TRBJ2-7; D gene uncertain. Per germline, CDR1 SEHNR and CDR2 FQNEAQ (reference sequence). V shed 2 bases and J shed 6 bases, with 17 bases lying between them. The CDR3 length is 15 residues. In DNA form, the CDR3 reads TGTGCCAGCAGCTTAAACCCCACGGCCTCGGGCGAGCAGTACTTC. This gives the protein CASSLNPTASGEQYF.

The chain links TRBV5-4 to TRBJ2-7; 9 positions agree with TRBD2. In germline, CDR1 is SGHNT, CDR2 YYREEE (reference sequence). V lost 4 bases, J lost 3 bases, and 11 bases stayed unmatched. The CDR3 contains 16 residues. CDR3 in amino acids: CASSPGGSSGIYEQYF. The CDR3, as DNA: TGTGCCAGCAGCCCGGGCGGGTCTAGCGGGATCTACGAGCAGTACTTC.